This record covers a single T cell receptor beta chain. As yet, its antigen is unknown. The data are from a study of T cell responses to AZD1222 COVID-19 vaccine. General study results and limits: There were repertoire samples only from the period after the peak T cell response.

CDR3 length: 14 amino acids. V gave up 3 bases and J gave up 1 base, with 10 bases separating them. The germline gives CDR1 MDHEN, CDR2 SYDVKM. TCRdb's copy holds only in-frame clones and misses some; the assay was immunoSEQ multiplex PCR. The table has roughly 200,000 clones, over 85% seen once. This chain links TRBV28 with TRBJ2-7; tentatively, D is TRBD1 (5 bases). The specimen was peripheral blood, collected 28 days after the second dose of the MenACWY control vaccine. The receptor was derived from an adult who received the MenACWY meningococcal vaccine as a control. The DNA of the CDR3 is TGTGCCAGCAGTTTTGTGGGGCGGTCCTACGAGCAGTACTTC. Translation: CASSFVGRSYEQYF.